Only a few counts were recorded for the clone carrying this T cell receptor beta chain. Its antigen is as yet unknown. The source of the sample is a study of OX40 agonist ivuxolimab in advanced cancers. Study as a whole: A mean age of around 66 years, range about 23 to 80, was recorded, and 82.7% were male. Under the entry rules, prior anti-PD-1, anti-PD-L1 or anti-CTLA-4 therapy was allowed, and around 36% had some. Whole-study findings and limits: At 0.1 to 3.0 mg/kg and by week 6, clonal expansion occurred in CD4+ and CD8+ blood T cells.

The CDR3 contains 13 residues. The trim removed 5 bases at V and 5 bases at J, leaving 6 bases unmatched. The V gene's germline CDR1 is SGHDT and CDR2 YYEEEE. TCRdb's table, derived via immunoSEQ multiplex PCR, lists solely in-frame clones and lacks some. The table records about 65,000 clones, approximately 91% of them present only once. This clonotype was sampled from an adult with an advanced solid tumor such as melanoma, head and neck, liver or kidney cancer. The V call is TRBV5-6, the J call TRBJ1-2; 7 bases fit TRBD1. The sample was CD4+ or CD8+ T cells sorted from blood, taken in a trial of the OX40 agonist ivuxolimab. The CDR3 DNA is TGTGCCAGCAGGGCGGGACAGCGATATGGCTACACCTTC. It translates to CASRAGQRYGYTF.